The clone carrying this T cell receptor (beta chain) was recorded many times. Its antigen is currently unknown. CDR1 DFQATT and CDR2 SNEGSKA come from the germline V gene (reference sequence). This CDR3 is 16 amino acids long. V lost 0 bases to trimming and J lost 2 bases; unmatched junction nucleotides: 7. The sample comes from a study of T-cell reconstitution after alpha-beta-depleted transplantation in children. The study's findings and limits: T-cell numbers and diversity, one year after transplant, stemmed largely from T cells that were newly produced. Approximately two months post-transplant, alpha-beta T cells reportedly originated from several hundred expanded graft clones.

During its preparation, the TCRbeta library received unique molecular identifiers. TCRdb called the PCR reads again in MiXCR, with one record for every CDR3 protein. The sample holds tens of thousands of distinct CDR3 sequences, 5.5% to 7.5% seen once. Here the sequenced sample was PBMCs, mostly from graft donor cells, taken 60 days after TCRalphabeta/CD19-depleted stem cell transplant. This chain connects TRBV20-1 to TRBJ2-7; 10 bases align to TRBD2. This TCR derives from a female patient aged 2 to 10 who had a stem cell transplant for aplastic anemia, so the T cells may come from the graft donor. The CDR3 bases are TGCAGTGCTAGAGATAGGCGGCTAGCGGGAGCCTACGAGCAGTACTTC. Protein sequence: CSARDRRLAGAYEQYF.